These 24 T cell receptor beta chains came from one sample sequenced in a study of blood T cell repertoires in COVID-19. TCRdb's copy holds only in-frame clones and misses some; the assay was immunoSEQ multiplex PCR. The table lists hundreds of thousands of clones, roughly 84% of them singletons, with approximately 7% in the top ten. Sequencing was performed on peripheral blood. These receptors originate from a woman aged 45-65 years with acute or convalescent COVID-19.

The chain combines TRBV28 with TRBJ1-6; D is ambiguous. CDR1 is MDHEN and CDR2 is SYDVKM in the germline V gene. The CDR3 runs 12 residues. The V end was cut by 3 bases, the J end by 10 bases, with 7 bases between. The CDR3 loop is CASSFPGSPLHF. Written as DNA, the CDR3 is TGTGCCAGCAGTTTCCCGGGGTCACCCCTCCACTTT.

The CDR3 DNA is TGTGCTAGTGGACCCCGGGACAAGACCTACGAGCAGTACTTC. As protein: CASGPRDKTYEQYF. The V and J genes are TRBV12-5 and TRBJ2-7; D is possibly TRBD1 (6 bases). Germline V gene data show CDR1 as LGHNT and CDR2 as FRNRAP. The length of the CDR3 is 14 residues. With 6 bases removed from V and 2 bases from J, the gap between germline ends came to 14 bases.

The chain has TRBV9 and TRBJ2-1, with 11 bases fitting TRBD2. Germline CDR1 reads SGDLS; CDR2 reads YYNGEE. Germline trimming cut 3 bases from V and 3 bases from J; bases unmatched to any gene: 2. This CDR3 region has 15 residues. The DNA for the CDR3 is TGTGCCAGCAGCGCGACTAGCGGGAACTACAATGAGCAGTTCTTC. Its translation is CASSATSGNYNEQFF.

The chain recombines TRBV10-3 with TRBJ2-5; D might be TRBD2 (6 bases). The CDR3 is 15 residues long. CDR1 is ENHRY and CDR2 is SYGVKD in the germline V gene. Trimming pared 4 bases from V and 4 bases from J, leaving 16 bases between. The CDR3 protein is CAISGGEAGRETQYF. CDR3 sequence (DNA): TGTGCCATCAGTGGAGGAGAGGCGGGGAGAGAGACCCAGTACTTC.

This clone occurred once. The rearrangement uses TRBV6-1 and TRBJ1-4; D might be TRBD1 (6 bases). CDR3 length: 15 amino acids. V was shortened by 3 bases and J by 8 bases, with 16 bases between the two germline ends. CDR1 MNHNS and CDR2 SASEGT come from the germline V gene. This CDR3 is CASSDDMGAGEKLFF. In DNA form, the CDR3 reads TGTGCCAGCAGTGATGATATGGGGGCTGGGGAAAAACTGTTTTTT.

In this sample, this clone turned up a few times. V gene TRBV7-2 combines with J gene TRBJ2-1, with 14 bases that match TRBD2. V lost 4 bases to trimming and J lost 8 bases; unmatched junction nucleotides: 13. CDR1 and CDR2 (germline): SGHTA, FQGNSA. CDR3 length: 18 residues. The DNA of the CDR3 is TGTGCCAGCAGCTCAACGGGACTAGCGGGAGTAGTTGGCGATGAGCAGTTCTTC. Its translation is CASSSTGLAGVVGDEQFF.

This sequence joins TRBV6-1 and TRBJ2-2; tentative D call: TRBD2 (6 bases). Looked up from germline, CDR1 is MNHNS and CDR2 is SASEGT. V was trimmed by 3 bases and J by 3 bases, leaving 14 bases between them. The length of the CDR3 is 16 residues. Here the CDR3 reads CASSDTMGDYTGELFF. The CDR3 coding sequence is TGTGCCAGCAGTGATACGATGGGGGACTACACCGGGGAGCTGTTTTTT.

The gene calls are TRBV29-1 and TRBJ1-1; D call uncertain. The ends were cut back, 6 bases at V and 3 bases at J, with 20 bases in the middle. Per germline, CDR1 SQVTM and CDR2 ANQGSEA. This CDR3 spans 15 amino acids. CDR3 region: CSVPNPPGGDTEAFF. In DNA form, the CDR3 reads TGCAGCGTGCCAAATCCGCCGGGCGGGGACACTGAAGCTTTCTTT.

The gene calls are TRBV29-1 and TRBJ2-1, with D unclear. The CDR3 has 14 amino acids. V lost 4 bases and J 4 bases, leaving 14 bases between the germline ends. Per germline, CDR1 SQVTM and CDR2 ANQGSEA. CDR3 bases: TGCAGCGTTGCCCTATACGCCCCGTACAATGAGCAGTTCTTC. Protein sequence: CSVALYAPYNEQFF.

V and J are TRBV6-6 and TRBJ1-2; the match to TRBD1 covers 11 bases. Germline V gene lookup returns CDR1 MNHNY and CDR2 SVGAGI (reference sequence). This CDR3 is 15 amino acids long. With 0 bases clipped from V and 7 bases from J, the junction kept 4 bases outside the gene matches. CDR3 amino acids: CASSYSGTGGSGYTF. In DNA form, the CDR3 reads TGTGCCAGCAGTTACTCCGGGACAGGGGGTAGTGGCTACACCTTC.

This chain uses TRBV21-1 with TRBJ2-1; the D call TRBD2 from the table was never checked on the DNA. TRBV21-1 constitutes a pseudogene. This CDR3 comprises 19 residues. CDR3 sequence: CASSKDWTSEARSYNEQFF. The CDR3 DNA follows: TGTGCCAGCAGCAAAGACTGGACTAGCGAGGCAAGGTCCTACAATGAGCAGTTCTTC.

The V call is TRBV9, the J call TRBJ1-2; D gene uncertain. The CDR3 length is 12 residues. Germline lookup yields CDR1 SGDLS and CDR2 YYNGEE. V was shortened by 4 bases and J by 5 bases, with 9 bases between the two germline ends. This CDR3 reads CASSSGNYGYTF. The DNA of the CDR3 is TGTGCCAGCAGCTCGGGGAATTATGGCTACACCTTC.

This chain connects TRBV18 to TRBJ1-3; D gene uncertain. This CDR3 comprises 16 residues. Germline V gives CDR1 KGHSH, CDR2 LQKENI. V was cut by 2 bases and J by 1 base, with 12 bases left in between. In DNA form, the CDR3 reads TGTGCCAGCTCACCAAACCCCGGGGAGTCTGGAAACACCATATATTTT. This translates into CASSPNPGESGNTIYF.

This sequence joins TRBV2 and TRBJ1-5, with 8 positions matching TRBD1. The V gene end was trimmed by 3 bases and the J gene end by 9 bases; junction bases not matched to a gene: 10. This CDR3 spans 15 amino acids. In germline, CDR1 is SNHLY, CDR2 FYNNEI. The CDR3 spells CASSDWETGALPQHF. Here the CDR3 DNA reads TGTGCCAGCAGTGATTGGGAGACAGGGGCTCTGCCCCAGCATTTT.

The CDR3: CASSLSPGLAGVVETQYF. DNA of the CDR3: TGTGCCAGCAGTTTATCCCCGGGACTAGCGGGAGTTGTAGAGACCCAGTACTTC. The chain has TRBV27 and TRBJ2-5; 14 bases align to TRBD2. With 0 bases clipped from V and 4 bases from J, the junction kept 7 bases outside the gene matches. The length of the CDR3 is 18 residues. Per germline, CDR1 MNHEY and CDR2 SMNVEV (reference sequence).

V gene TRBV18 combines with J gene TRBJ1-4; D not certain. Trimming removed 6 bases at V and 7 bases at J, with 12 bases between. The CDR3 has 13 residues. CDR1 and CDR2 (germline): KGHSH, LQKENI. CDR3: CASSFGDTEKLFF. In nucleotides, the CDR3 is TGTGCCAGCTCCTTCGGGGATACTGAAAAACTGTTTTTT.

The rearrangement links TRBV28 to TRBJ2-7, with a possible D match to TRBD1 (6 bases). Trimming removed 5 bases at V and 2 bases at J, with 16 bases between. The CDR3 length is 15 residues. Germline V gene data show CDR1 as MDHEN and CDR2 as SYDVKM. The CDR3 nucleotides are TGTGCCAGCAGTCAGCCAGGGGCGGCCACCTACGAGCAGTACTTC. Translation gives CASSQPGAATYEQYF.

The chain couples TRBV30 to TRBJ2-7; D call uncertain. V lost 3 bases, J lost 4 bases, and 16 bases lay in between. From germline, CDR1 is GTSNPN and CDR2 SVGIG (reference sequence). The CDR3 consists of 14 residues. The CDR3 region is CAWRATITEYEQYF. CDR3 DNA sequence: TGTGCCTGGAGGGCCACCATCACGGAGTACGAGCAGTACTTC.

The CDR3 nucleotides read TGTGCCAGCAGTGTTGCCAGCGGGGGGAGGGAGACCCAGTACTTC. It codes for CASSVASGGRETQYF. The rearrangement joins TRBV2 to TRBJ2-5; TRBD2 matches at 9 bases. The CDR3 totals 15 residues. Germline CDR1 reads SNHLY; CDR2 reads FYNNEI. V was pared by 4 bases and J by 5 bases, with 8 bases of the junction left unmatched.

The rearrangement links TRBV10-3 to TRBJ2-2; 7 bases are a match to TRBD1. This CDR3 has 17 amino acids. J lost 4 bases, V lost 0 bases, and 8 bases had no gene match. In germline, CDR1 is ENHRY, CDR2 SYGVKD. The chain's CDR3 is CAISESTTGVGTGELFF. CDR3 in DNA: TGTGCCATCAGTGAGTCAACTACAGGGGTGGGCACCGGGGAGCTGTTTTTT.

This sequence joins TRBV27 and TRBJ1-4, with D unresolved. Trimming took 3 bases from V and 10 from J, leaving 12 bases between them. The CDR3 is 13 amino acids. Germline V gives CDR1 MNHEY, CDR2 SMNVEV (reference sequence). CDR3 sequence: CASSFQRGGKLFF. CDR3 DNA sequence: TGTGCCAGCAGTTTCCAGCGTGGTGGAAAACTGTTTTTT.

The chain joins TRBV7-2 to TRBJ1-1; the D is unclear. Germline CDR1 SGHTA, CDR2 FQGNSA. The V end was cut by 3 bases, the J end by 3 bases, with 11 bases between. CDR3 size: 14 residues. The CDR3 loop is CASSFRGGDTEAFF. The CDR3 DNA reads as TGTGCCAGCAGCTTTAGAGGTGGTGACACTGAAGCTTTCTTT. Combining the CDR3 with reference TRBV7-2 and TRBJ1-1 gives the whole variable domain GAGVSQSPSNKVTEKGKDVELRCDPISGHTALYWYRQSLGQGLEFLIYFQGNSAPDKSGLPSDRFSAERTGGSVSTLTIQRTQQEDSAVYLCASSFRGGDTEAFFGQGTRLTVV.

The CDR3 here is CAWRLPTASGNTIYF. In DNA form, the CDR3 reads TGTGCCTGGAGATTACCGACAGCCTCTGGAAACACCATATATTTT. The J gene is TRBJ1-3, the V gene TRBV30; tentatively, D is TRBD1 (5 bases). CDR3 size: 15 residues. V was shortened by 3 bases and J by 0 bases, with 12 bases between the two germline ends. The germline gives CDR1 GTSNPN, CDR2 SVGIG (reference sequence).

This chain connects TRBV5-1 to TRBJ2-2, with a tentative D call TRBD2 (7 bases). V lost 0 bases and J lost 0, with 9 bases in between. CDR3 length: 16 residues. The germline V gene encodes CDR1 SGHRS and CDR2 YFSETQ. The CDR3 region has the DNA TGCGCCAGCAGCTTGGGCGGGGGCGCGAACACCGGGGAGCTGTTTTTT. Its translation: CASSLGGGANTGELFF.